The 21 T cell receptor beta chains below were found in one sample sequenced in a study of cytomegalovirus exposure and HLA in healthy donors. PCR involved 60 Vbeta and 13 Jbeta primers. Sequencing used immunoSEQ multiplex PCR; TCRdb keeps in-frame clones, though not all of them. The repertoire consists of approximately 160,000 clones, with roughly two thirds occurring once and the leading ten covering less than 3%. The sequenced sample was PBMCs. These receptors all come from a middle-aged woman in good health and CMV-seropositive.

This clone has just one count. The V call is TRBV4-3, the J call TRBJ2-3; D is perhaps TRBD2 (6 bases). V lost 4 bases, J lost 7 bases, and 21 bases lay in between. The CDR3 has 16 residues. Germline V gene data show CDR1 as LGHNA and CDR2 as YSLEER. CDR3 sequence: CASSPNRGVGTNTQYF. CDR3 coding DNA: TGCGCCAGCAGCCCAAACCGCGGGGTCGGGACGAATACGCAGTATTTT.

This chain joins TRBV5-4 and TRBJ2-3, with D possibly being TRBD2 (6 bases). The V end was cut by 3 bases, the J end by 2 bases, with 16 bases between. This CDR3 region has 16 residues. The germline V gene encodes CDR1 SGHNT and CDR2 YYREEE (reference sequence). CDR3 DNA: TGTGCCAGCAGCTCGACCCGGGACTTCATCACAGATACGCAGTATTTT. Translated: CASSSTRDFITDTQYF.

In this sample, this clone turned up once. This chain links TRBV19 with TRBJ2-3; D possibly corresponds to TRBD1 (5 bases). The V gene lost 3 bases and the J gene lost 0 bases, with 10 bases spanning the gap. The CDR3 consists of 15 residues. Germline CDR1 is LNHDA and CDR2 is SQIVND (reference sequence). The CDR3 bases are TGTGCCAGTAGTATTGCAGGGTATAGCACAGATACGCAGTATTTT. This codes for CASSIAGYSTDTQYF.

This chain connects TRBV28 to TRBJ1-4; D is possibly TRBD1 (5 bases). V was clipped by 7 bases and J by 3 bases, with 15 bases between them. From germline, CDR1 is MDHEN and CDR2 SYDVKM. The CDR3 has 15 amino acids. The CDR3 region has the DNA TGTGCCAGCACCCCCCAGGGCGCAGCTAATGAAAAACTGTTTTTT. This gives the protein CASTPQGAANEKLFF.

In this sample, this clone is medium-sized. This sequence joins TRBV27 and TRBJ2-7, with 8 bases identical to TRBD2. Unmatched junction bases numbered 16, after V lost 5 bases and J lost 4 bases. The CDR3 has 17 residues. In germline, CDR1 is MNHEY, CDR2 SMNVEV (reference sequence). The CDR3 spells CASSPNIGTRGGYEQYF. The CDR3 nucleotides read TGTGCCAGCAGTCCTAACATCGGGACACGGGGGGGGTACGAGCAGTACTTC.

The rearrangement links TRBV10-3 to TRBJ2-1; TRBD2 might be the D (5 bases). Trimming shortened V by 5 bases and J by 0 bases, and 11 bases separated the two germline ends. The CDR3 runs to 15 residues. Germline CDR1 and CDR2: ENHRY and SYGVKD. The CDR3, as DNA: TGTGCCATCAGTCCTAGCACCTACTCCTACAATGAGCAGTTCTTC. Translating gives CAISPSTYSYNEQFF.

The V and J genes are TRBV10-3 and TRBJ2-3; weak D call: TRBD1 (6 bases). V lost 6 bases and J lost 5, with 12 bases in between. CDR1 and CDR2 from the germline V gene are ENHRY and SYGVKD. The CDR3 length is 13 residues. The CDR3 sequence is CAISDGTRDTQYF. CDR3 nucleotides: TGTGCCATCAGCGACGGGACAAGAGATACGCAGTATTTT.

The V call is TRBV5-1, the J call TRBJ1-1; D gene unclear. CDR1 is SGHRS, CDR2 YFSETQ, per germline. Trimming shortened V by 4 bases and J by 1 base, and 14 bases separated the two germline ends. CDR3 length: 15 residues. For the CDR3, the DNA is TGCGCCAGCAGCCGGGAAGGGCGTGAGAACACTGAAGCTTTCTTT. This encodes CASSREGRENTEAFF. The variable domain in full, completed from reference TRBV5-1 and TRBJ1-1, reads KAGVTQTPRYLIKTRGQQVTLSCSPISGHRSVSWYQQTPGQGLQFLFEYFSETQRNKGNFPGRFSGRQFSNSRSEMNVSTLELGDSALYLCASSREGRENTEAFFGQGTRLTVV.

This clone was counted once. In nucleotides, the CDR3 is TGTGCCAGTAGTCGATCCGGGACACGAAACTACGAGCAGTACTTC. Translating gives CASSRSGTRNYEQYF. The V call is TRBV19, the J call TRBJ2-7, with D perhaps TRBD1 (6 bases). CDR3 size: 15 residues. The germline V gene has CDR1 LNHDA and CDR2 SQIVND (reference sequence). V was cut by 5 bases and J by 3 bases, with 17 bases left in between.

V usage is TRBV30 and J usage is TRBJ2-3, with TRBD2 matching over 8 bases. Germline V lookup: CDR1 GTSNPN, CDR2 SVGIG (reference sequence). The CDR3 covers 17 residues. Losses at the gene ends were 3 bases for V and 2 bases for J; bases not matched to a gene: 13. The CDR3 DNA reads TGTGCCTGGAGCGACGGGATAGCGGGGATAAACACAGATACGCAGTATTTT. Translating gives CAWSDGIAGINTDTQYF.

The CDR3 region is CASSLQGSTEAFF. CDR3 sequence (DNA): TGTGCCAGCAGTCTTCAGGGTAGCACTGAAGCTTTCTTT. The V gene is TRBV28, the J gene TRBJ1-1; tentatively, D is TRBD1 (5 bases). V was cut by 5 bases and J by 4 bases, with 11 bases left in between. The germline gives CDR1 MDHEN, CDR2 SYDVKM. The CDR3 runs 13 residues.

V and J are TRBV21-1 and TRBJ1-2; TRBD1 was called by the table and not checked on the DNA. TRBV21-1 is a listed pseudogene. The CDR3 is 16 residues long. Here the CDR3 DNA reads TGTGCCAGCAGCAATATCTGGCAGGGGACTAACTATGGCTACACCTTC. It is translated as CASSNIWQGTNYGYTF.

The chain employs TRBV7-9 and TRBJ2-5; 10 nucleotides match TRBD1. The trim removed 3 bases at V and 2 bases at J, leaving 6 bases unmatched. The CDR3 is made up of 16 amino acids. Germline values: CDR1 SEHNR, CDR2 FQNEAQ (reference sequence). Here the CDR3 reads CASSFRQGAHQETQYF. CDR3 DNA sequence: TGTGCCAGCAGCTTTCGACAGGGGGCGCATCAAGAGACCCAGTACTTC.

The rearrangement uses TRBV5-1 and TRBJ2-7; possible D gene TRBD2, 6 bases. The CDR3 is 14 amino acids. Germline values: CDR1 SGHRS, CDR2 YFSETQ. Trimming removed 0 bases at V and 6 bases at J, with 13 bases between. The CDR3 DNA reads as TGCGCCAGCAGCTTGGGGGGCGGGGCACCCGAGCAGTACTTC. It translates to CASSLGGGAPEQYF.

In this sample, this clone turned up a few times. The chain has TRBV7-2 and TRBJ1-2; the match to TRBD1 covers 9 bases. Germline CDR1 reads SGHTA; CDR2 reads FQGNSA. With 5 bases clipped from V and 3 bases from J, the junction kept 4 bases outside the gene matches. The CDR3 consists of 14 residues. The CDR3 DNA sequence: TGTGCCAGCAGCGTACAGGGGGCGGACTATGGCTACACCTTC. Translation: CASSVQGADYGYTF.

This rearrangement joins TRBV19 to TRBJ2-3, with 9 bases identical to TRBD2. The CDR3 loop spans 15 amino acids. The V segment lost 6 bases and the J segment 2 bases; nucleotides outside the gene matches: 6. Germline V gene lookup returns CDR1 LNHDA and CDR2 SQIVND (reference sequence). CDR3 loop: CASRKRGDLTDTQYF. The CDR3 nucleotides read TGTGCCAGTAGGAAGCGGGGGGACCTCACAGATACGCAGTATTTT.

This sequence joins TRBV19 and TRBJ2-1; maybe TRBD1 (6 bases). This CDR3 has 15 amino acids. V gave up 3 bases and J gave up 0 bases, with 9 bases separating them. CDR1 LNHDA and CDR2 SQIVND come from the germline V gene (reference sequence). This chain's CDR3 is CASSMDSSSYNEQFF. Written as DNA, the CDR3 is TGTGCCAGTAGTATGGACAGCAGCTCCTACAATGAGCAGTTCTTC.

V gene TRBV7-2 combines with J gene TRBJ2-7, with D tentatively TRBD2 (5 bases). The CDR3 is 17 amino acids. The V gene's germline CDR1 is SGHTA and CDR2 FQGNSA. V dropped 2 bases and J dropped 4 bases, with 21 bases sitting between them. The CDR3 nucleotides read TGTGCCAGCAGCTTAAGTAGAACGGCCGGGAACCTTTACGAGCAGTACTTC. Residues: CASSLSRTAGNLYEQYF. The variable domain in full, completed from reference TRBV7-2 and TRBJ2-7, reads GAGVSQSPSNKVTEKGKDVELRCDPISGHTALYWYRQSLGQGLEFLIYFQGNSAPDKSGLPSDRFSAERTGGSVSTLTIQRTQQEDSAVYLCASSLSRTAGNLYEQYFGPGTRLTVT.

This rearrangement joins TRBV5-1 to TRBJ2-1; 9 positions agree with TRBD1. This CDR3 comprises 16 residues. After removal of 4 bases from V and 1 base from J, the junction contained 6 bases not matched to a gene. The germline CDR1 and CDR2 sequences are SGHRS and YFSETQ. The CDR3 protein is CASSHRQGGSYNEQFF. CDR3 coding DNA: TGCGCCAGCAGCCACAGACAGGGGGGGTCCTACAATGAGCAGTTCTTC.

V gene TRBV4-3 combines with J gene TRBJ1-4; D may be TRBD1 (6 bases). The CDR3 is made up of 18 amino acids. CDR1 and CDR2 (germline): LGHNA, YSLEER. V was pared by 3 bases and J by 3 bases, with 20 bases between. CDR3 residues: CASSHNGGGSEPNEKLFF. The CDR3, as DNA: TGCGCCAGCAGCCACAATGGGGGGGGCAGTGAACCTAATGAAAAACTGTTTTTT.

This chain connects TRBV29-1 to TRBJ2-7; 7 bases match TRBD1. CDR3 length: 15 amino acids. Germline assignment: CDR1 SQVTM and CDR2 ANQGSEA. V lost 2 bases to trimming and J lost 5 bases; unmatched junction nucleotides: 12. The CDR3 loop is CSVEIHGQDGNEQYF. In DNA form, the CDR3 reads TGCAGCGTTGAAATTCACGGACAGGATGGAAACGAGCAGTACTTC.